This TCR beta chain comes out of a study of regulatory T cells in long-lasting Graves disease. This clonotype showed up many times. The time point is: newly diagnosed GD, antithyroid drugs for less than 3 months. RNA isolated from PBMCs was used to make the TCR library. EDTA tubes collected roughly 9.6 milliliters of peripheral blood. The V and J ends lost 2 bases and 0 bases respectively, with 12 bases between them. Germline-derived CDR1 and CDR2 are SGHTS and YDEGEE. This CDR3 is 15 amino acids long. Both iRepertoire HTBI primers and Arm-PCR of CDR3 regions were used to build the TCR beta libraries. TCRdb reprocessed the multiplex PCR reads with MiXCR, giving one entry per CDR3 protein. Seen here are around 500,000 distinct CDR3 sequences, 15% to 20% observed once, and the top ten hold just under 25%. These data also featured in a second study, about T cells in Graves' hyperthyroidism and ophthalmopathy. That work adds: Stable disease denoted Graves' hyperthyroidism without ophthalmopathy progression within 18 months.

The sequencing here drew on peripheral blood mononuclear cells (PBMCs), taken at new diagnosis, from a patient treated with antithyroid drugs. This chain joins TRBV5-8 and TRBJ2-7; D is unclear. This receptor was taken from a woman between 40 and 65 years old with Graves disease. The chain's CDR3 is CASSLGHISSYEQYF. DNA of the CDR3: TGTGCCAGCAGCTTAGGGCACATTAGCTCCTACGAGCAGTACTTC.